Presented here are 31 T cell receptor beta chains from one specimen sequenced in a study of regulatory T cells in long-lasting Graves disease. Relying on iRepertoire HTBI primers and Arm-PCR of CDR3 regions, the team built TCR beta libraries. TCRdb analysed the multiplex PCR reads with MiXCR anew, one entry per CDR3 protein. The sample yields hundreds of thousands of distinct CDR3 sequences, approximately 15% seen once. Time point described: newly diagnosed GD, antithyroid drugs for less than 3 months. PBMC-derived RNA was used for the TCR library. These same data were also listed under a study on T cells in Graves' hyperthyroidism and ophthalmopathy.

This sample comprised peripheral blood mononuclear cells (PBMCs), obtained at new diagnosis, from a patient treated with antithyroid drugs. These receptors were obtained from a man aged 30-40 years with Graves disease.

This clonotype was recorded at least ten times. The V and J genes are TRBV5-1 and TRBJ2-1; D is possibly TRBD2 (6 bases). Looked up from germline, CDR1 is SGHRS and CDR2 is YFSETQ. The CDR3 consists of 21 residues. The V gene lost 0 bases and the J gene lost 2 bases, with 27 bases spanning the gap. The CDR3 bases are TGCGCCAGCAGCTTGGCCAAAGGGCTGCCGCGCCGCGGGATCCCCTACAATGAGCAGTTCTTC. Its translation is CASSLAKGLPRRGIPYNEQFF.

This clonotype was observed a handful of times. This chain's CDR3 is CSARPDREVREQYF. For the CDR3, the DNA is TGCAGTGCTAGACCCGACCGGGAGGTAAGGGAGCAGTACTTC. The gene calls are TRBV20-1 and TRBJ2-7; 7 positions match TRBD2. Germline V gene lookup returns CDR1 DFQATT and CDR2 SNEGSKA (reference sequence). The V gene end was trimmed by 2 bases and the J gene end by 7 bases; junction bases not matched to a gene: 11. This CDR3 is built from 14 residues.

This clonotype was seen only a few times. This chain links TRBV12-3 or TRBV12-4 with TRBJ2-1; 9 bases are a match to TRBD2. V shed 3 bases, J shed 9 bases, and the junction held 12 bases outside the gene matches. The CDR3 is 16 residues long. CDR3 bases: TGTGCCAGCAGTTTGCTCGGACTAGCGACTTCATCTGAGCAGTTCTTC. This encodes CASSLLGLATSSEQFF.

The rearrangement links TRBV6-1 to TRBJ2-7; TRBD1 matches at 8 bases. Unmatched junction bases numbered 7, after V lost 5 bases and J lost 4 bases. The CDR3 runs to 14 residues. Looked up from germline, CDR1 is MNHNS and CDR2 is SASEGT. DNA for the CDR3: TGTGCCAGCAGTATCGGGACAGGACCTTACGAGCAGTACTTC. Translating gives CASSIGTGPYEQYF.

This clonotype was found a few times. The rearrangement uses TRBV4-1 and TRBJ1-5; TRBD1 might be the D (6 bases). The CDR3 length is 17 residues. V was trimmed by 1 base and J by 6 bases, leaving 19 bases between them. Germline V lookup: CDR1 MGHRA, CDR2 YSYEKL. In DNA form, the CDR3 reads TGCGCCAGCAGCCAAGTAAATGCCCAGGGGCTCGGTCAGCCCCAGCATTTT. This translates into CASSQVNAQGLGQPQHF.

The sample holds many counts of this clonotype. CDR3 DNA sequence: TGTGCCAGCAGCTTAGAGGGGACCACAGATACGCAGTATTTT. Amino acid sequence: CASSLEGTTDTQYF. This sequence joins TRBV11-1 and TRBJ2-3, with D perhaps being TRBD1 or TRBD2 (5 bases each). Between the trimmed V and J ends, which lost 1 base and 2 bases, there was a span of 7 bases. The CDR3 has 14 residues. Germline V lookup: CDR1 SGHAT, CDR2 FQDESV (reference sequence).

With respect to this clonotype: No conserved phenylalanine or tryptophan is present at the end of the CDR3, so a read error is the likely explanation. V usage is TRBV14 and J usage is TRBJ2-3; possibly TRBD1 for D (6 bases). This CDR3 contains 15 residues. V was shortened by 4 bases and J by 1 base, with 12 bases between the two germline ends. CDR1 SGHDN and CDR2 FVKESK come from the germline V gene. The CDR3 here is CASSPGQLRTDTQYL. CDR3 bases: TGTGCCAGCAGCCCCGGACAGCTCCGCACAGATACGCAGTATCTT.

This clonotype was picked up many times. The chain employs TRBV6-5 and TRBJ2-7; a possible D gene is TRBD2 (6 bases). V lost 2 bases to trimming and J lost 5 bases, with 16 bases between them. The CDR3 runs 15 residues. The germline CDR1 and CDR2 sequences are MNHEY and SVGAGI. CDR3 sequence reads: CASSYGREPTDEQYF. CDR3 DNA: TGTGCCAGCAGTTACGGCCGGGAGCCTACGGACGAGCAGTACTTC.

This clonotype was seen many times. The chain recombines TRBV27 with TRBJ1-1; no clear D. Per the germline V gene, CDR1 is MNHEY and CDR2 is SMNVEV (reference sequence). This CDR3 is built from 14 residues. V lost 6 bases, J lost 2 bases, and 13 bases lay in between. DNA of the CDR3: TGTGCCAGCAGATCCTTAGACCTTAACACTGAAGCTTTCTTT. It specifies CASRSLDLNTEAFF.

This clonotype was seen repeatedly, ten times or more. The chain uses TRBV6-1 and TRBJ1-4; no clear D gene. CDR3 length: 14 residues. Germline lookup yields CDR1 MNHNS and CDR2 SASEGT. Trimming left V 6 bases short and J 3 bases short, with 11 bases between. The CDR3 region is CASSFAGSNEKLFF. The CDR3 region has the DNA TGTGCCAGCAGCTTCGCCGGGTCTAATGAAAAACTGTTTTTT.

This clonotype was recorded at least ten times. V gene TRBV6-1 combines with J gene TRBJ2-1; perhaps TRBD1 as D (6 bases). This CDR3 is 15 amino acids long. V was trimmed by 3 bases and J by 4 bases, leaving 13 bases between them. Germline V gene lookup returns CDR1 MNHNS and CDR2 SASEGT. The CDR3 loop is CASSETSGEYNEQFF. CDR3 in DNA: TGTGCCAGCAGTGAGACGTCAGGGGAGTACAATGAGCAGTTCTTC.

In its sample, this clonotype was seen many times. The rearrangement uses TRBV5-1 and TRBJ1-6, with D perhaps matching TRBD1 (6 bases). V was clipped by 4 bases and J by 7 bases, with 15 bases between them. Germline V gene lookup returns CDR1 SGHRS and CDR2 YFSETQ. This CDR3 has 15 amino acids. The CDR3: CASSMNGGENSPLHF. The CDR3 nucleotides are TGCGCCAGCAGCATGAACGGGGGCGAGAATTCACCCCTCCACTTT.

This clonotype has ten or more counts. This chain uses TRBV7-8 with TRBJ2-5; D call uncertain. V was cut by 5 bases and J by 0 bases, with 10 bases left in between. Germline-derived CDR1 and CDR2 are SGHVS and FQNEAQ. This CDR3 has 14 amino acids. This chain's CDR3 is CASSRIEYQETQYF. The DNA for the CDR3 is TGTGCCAGCAGCCGAATCGAATACCAAGAGACCCAGTACTTC. Full variable domain (outside the CDR3, taken from reference TRBV7-8 and TRBJ2-5): GAGVSQSPRYKVAKRGQDVALRCDPISGHVSLFWYQQALGQGPEFLTYFQNEAQLDKSGLPSDRFFAERPEGSVSTLKIQRTQQEDSAVYLCASSRIEYQETQYFGPGTRLLVL.

This clonotype was seen at least ten times. This chain uses TRBV30 with TRBJ1-5; TRBD1 is a possible D gene (5 bases). CDR3 length: 14 residues. The germline V and J ends were trimmed by 5 bases and 4 bases, with 15 bases remaining between them. Germline CDR1 reads GTSNPN; CDR2 reads SVGIG (reference sequence). As DNA, the CDR3 is TGTGCCTGGTTTGAGGGTTCAGGGAATCAGCCCCAGCATTTT. Translation gives CAWFEGSGNQPQHF.

This clonotype appeared a few times. The CDR3 nucleotides are TGTGCCAGTAGTATAGCCCCCCAAAGGAGCGGCTACTCCTACGAGCAGTACTTC. This gives the protein CASSIAPQRSGYSYEQYF. V and J are TRBV19 and TRBJ2-7, with a possible D match to TRBD2 (5 bases). Trimming cost V 1 base and J 0 bases, with 19 bases left between them. Germline V gene lookup returns CDR1 LNHDA and CDR2 SQIVND (reference sequence). The CDR3 is made up of 18 amino acids.

The chain links TRBV12-3 or TRBV12-4 to TRBJ2-7; 11 nucleotides match TRBD2. The CDR3 consists of 15 residues. The junction had 7 bases not matched to a gene; V was cut back by 5 bases and J by 4 bases. The chain's CDR3 is CASSPTLAGGYEQYF. The CDR3 coding sequence is TGTGCCAGCAGTCCGACGCTAGCGGGGGGATACGAGCAGTACTTC.

With respect to this clonotype: A much larger clone lies a single base off, so this may be a read error. This chain connects TRBV20-1 to TRBJ2-1; TRBD2 aligns across 7 bases. V gave up 6 bases and J gave up 9 bases; unmatched junction bases: 17. Germline CDR1 DFQATT, CDR2 SNEGSKA (reference sequence). The CDR3 spans 15 residues. The CDR3 is CSAPPYGTNGSEQFF. The CDR3 DNA sequence: TGCAGTGCCCCTCCCTACGGGACTAACGGGAGTGAGCAGTTCTTC.

The sample holds many counts of this clonotype. V usage is TRBV2 and J usage is TRBJ2-7, with D uncertain. Trimming took off 8 bases at V and 6 bases at J, with 8 bases between the two ends. In germline, CDR1 is SNHLY, CDR2 FYNNEI. CDR3 length: 10 amino acids. CDR3 in amino acids: CASDVLEQYF. The CDR3 DNA reads as TGTGCCAGCGACGTCCTCGAGCAGTACTTC. Supplemented by reference TRBV2 and TRBJ2-7, the full variable domain reads EPEVTQTPSHQVTQMGQEVILRCVPISNHLYFYWYRQILGQKVEFLVSFYNNEISEKSEIFDDQFSVERPDGSNFTLKIRSTKLEDSAMYFCASDVLEQYFGPGTRLTVT.

This clonotype was recorded many times. The chain is built from TRBV14 and TRBJ2-1, with D possibly TRBD2 on 5 matching bases. V shed 0 bases and J shed 8 bases, with 11 bases lying between them. The CDR3 contains 14 residues. From germline, CDR1 is SGHDN and CDR2 FVKESK. CDR3 loop: CASSQEISDYEQFF. The CDR3 DNA follows: TGTGCCAGCAGCCAAGAAATCTCGGACTATGAGCAGTTCTTC.

This clonotype was found many times. The CDR3, as DNA: TGTGCCAGCAGCCATGGGACAGGGGTGGAAGAGCAGTACTTC. Translated, it gives CASSHGTGVEEQYF. The chain recombines TRBV3-1 with TRBJ2-7, with 10 bases aligning to TRBD1. The trim removed 3 bases at V and 7 bases at J, leaving 6 bases unmatched. CDR3 length: 14 residues. Germline loops: CDR1 LGHDT, CDR2 YNNKEL (reference sequence).

This clonotype has at least ten counts. The CDR3 region has the DNA TGTGCCAGTTTTCCGAGAGGGACAGGGGGCTTTTTTTCCTACGAGCAGTACTTC. Translation gives CASFPRGTGGFFSYEQYF. The V gene is TRBV6-1, the J gene TRBJ2-7, with 12 bases identical to TRBD1. This CDR3 is built from 18 residues. Losses at the gene ends were 9 bases for V and 1 base for J; bases not matched to a gene: 16. The germline gives CDR1 MNHNS, CDR2 SASEGT.

This clonotype showed up many times. The V and J genes are TRBV7-9 and TRBJ2-1, with TRBD2 identical over 7 bases. This CDR3 spans 16 amino acids. V was pared by 6 bases and J by 2 bases, with 10 bases of the junction left unmatched. Germline assignment: CDR1 SEHNR and CDR2 FQNEAQ (reference sequence). CDR3 sequence: CASSPYSSGPYNEQFF. DNA for the CDR3: TGTGCCAGCAGTCCCTATTCTAGCGGACCCTACAATGAGCAGTTCTTC.

This clonotype was counted ten times or more. The chain joins TRBV11-2 to TRBJ2-3; TRBD2 is a possible D gene (6 bases). CDR1 and CDR2 from the germline V gene are SGHAT and FQNNGV. The CDR3 covers 15 residues. V gave up 0 bases and J gave up 3 bases, with 10 bases separating them. The CDR3 coding sequence is TGTGCCAGCAGCTTAGACGGGAGTGGGACAGATACGCAGTATTTT. It specifies CASSLDGSGTDTQYF.

This clonotype was detected ten times or more. The rearrangement links TRBV24-1 to TRBJ2-6, with D perhaps TRBD1 (5 bases). Between the trimmed V and J ends, which lost 3 bases and 0 bases, there was a span of 11 bases. The CDR3 is 17 amino acids. Germline-derived CDR1 and CDR2 are KGHDR and SFDVKD. CDR3 region: CATSDTGLSSGANVLTF. The DNA of the CDR3 is TGTGCCACCAGTGATACAGGTCTAAGCTCTGGGGCCAACGTCCTGACTTTC.

The V gene is TRBV5-1, the J gene TRBJ1-2; the match to TRBD1 covers 7 bases. The CDR3 contains 16 residues. Per germline, CDR1 SGHRS and CDR2 YFSETQ. Trimming took 1 base from V and 6 from J; bases not matched to a gene: 12. CDR3 coding DNA: TGCGCCAGCAGCTTGTTGGCAGGGGGGTACGAGAATGGCTACACCTTC. Residues: CASSLLAGGYENGYTF.

The chain carries TRBV20-1 and TRBJ2-4; D ambiguous. Matching the DNA end better, TRBJ2-1 makes the J call doubtful. This CDR3 is built from 12 residues. Germline V lookup: CDR1 DFQATT, CDR2 SNEGSKA (reference sequence). CDR3 sequence reads: CSALVGSYEQFF. CDR3 DNA: TGCAGTGCTTTGGTCGGCTCCTACGAGCAGTTCTTC.

This clonotype was detected ten times or more. The rearrangement links TRBV7-6 to TRBJ2-7, with 7 bases matching TRBD2. The CDR3 totals 13 residues. Germline trimming cut 2 bases from V and 3 bases from J; bases unmatched to any gene: 1. CDR1 is SGHVS, CDR2 FNYEAQ, per germline. Here the CDR3 DNA reads TGTGCCAGCAGCTTAAGCGGGAACTACGAGCAGTACTTC. This encodes CASSLSGNYEQYF.

This clonotype showed up just a few times. A clone one base away is much larger, so this may be a read error. The J gene is TRBJ2-5, the V gene TRBV7-2; unclear D gene. V lost 1 base, J lost 7 bases, and 4 bases lay in between. This CDR3 spans 11 amino acids. Germline V gene sequence: CDR1 SGHTA, CDR2 FQGNSA. DNA for the CDR3: TGTGCCAGCAGCTTAGAGTCGACCCAGTACTTC. Translated, it gives CASSLESTQYF.

The table lists this clonotype with many counts. This chain connects TRBV10-3 to TRBJ2-5; D might be TRBD1 (7 bases). The ends were cut back, 0 bases at V and 4 bases at J, with 15 bases in the middle. Germline-derived CDR1 and CDR2 are ENHRY and SYGVKD. The CDR3 is made up of 16 amino acids. CDR3 in DNA: TGTGCCATCAGTGAGTCCAGGACAGGAGCGGGAGAGACCCAGTACTTC. It yields the protein CAISESRTGAGETQYF.

This clonotype was counted at least ten times. The chain joins TRBV2 to TRBJ2-7, with TRBD1 matching over 8 bases. This CDR3 is built from 14 residues. V was pared by 7 bases and J by 3 bases, with 8 bases of the junction left unmatched. Germline V gives CDR1 SNHLY, CDR2 FYNNEI. Written as DNA, the CDR3 is TGTGCCAGCATCTCTCAGGGGGCGGGCTACGAGCAGTACTTC. Translated: CASISQGAGYEQYF.

This clonotype appeared many times. The gene calls are TRBV6-2 or TRBV6-3 and TRBJ2-2; a possible D gene is TRBD2 (5 bases). Germline CDR1 and CDR2: MNHEY and SVGEGT. The CDR3 sequence is 16 residues long. Trimming removed 3 bases from V and 0 bases from J, with 11 bases in between. Here the CDR3 DNA reads TGTGCCAGCAGTTATATCGGGCGGGCGAACACCGGGGAGCTGTTTTTT. It translates to CASSYIGRANTGELFF.